The 20 T cell receptor beta chains below were found in one sample sequenced in a study of beta chain features in type 1 diabetes. Sequencing targeted expressed TCRB transcripts, as all isolated RNA had been reverse transcribed. Generated by immunoSEQ multiplex PCR, the TCRdb table keeps only in-frame clones and is missing some. The table includes roughly 170,000 clones, roughly an eighth detected once. Source material: central memory CD4+ T cells from blood. These receptors were taken from a woman younger than 30 in good health.

This clone was recorded many times. The J gene is TRBJ2-5, the V gene TRBV7-8; tentative D call: TRBD2 (6 bases). Germline V gene lookup returns CDR1 SGHVS and CDR2 FQNEAQ. V dropped 1 base and J dropped 4 bases, with 10 bases sitting between them. This CDR3 is built from 14 residues. The CDR3 sequence: CASSLDQRAETQYF. The CDR3 DNA reads as TGTGCCAGCAGCTTAGATCAGCGGGCAGAGACCCAGTACTTC.

This clone was observed at least ten times. V and J are TRBV28 and TRBJ1-2; D gene ambiguous. This CDR3 contains 15 residues. Germline values: CDR1 MDHEN, CDR2 SYDVKM. Trimming took 4 bases from V and 0 from J, leaving 12 bases between them. In DNA, the CDR3 is TGTGCCAGCAGTTGGGCACCCCAGACTAACTATGGCTACACCTTC. As protein: CASSWAPQTNYGYTF.

This clone was detected a few times. The chain recombines TRBV6-6 with TRBJ2-7; TRBD2 agrees at 14 bases. J lost 6 bases, V lost 2 bases, and 3 bases had no gene match. There are 15 residues in the CDR3. CDR1 is MNHNY, CDR2 SVGAGI, per germline (reference sequence). The CDR3, as DNA: TGTGCCAGCAGTTACCCGACTAGCGGGAGGGGCGAGCAGTACTTC. Its protein is CASSYPTSGRGEQYF.

The chain employs TRBV28 and TRBJ1-2; 9 bases align to TRBD1. The CDR3 totals 15 residues. Per the germline V gene, CDR1 is MDHEN and CDR2 is SYDVKM. With V trimmed by 4 bases and J by 4 bases, 7 bases remained unmatched. CDR3: CASSSQGARGYGYTF. In DNA, the CDR3 is TGTGCCAGCAGTTCACAGGGGGCGCGAGGCTATGGCTACACCTTC.

This chain joins TRBV6-1 and TRBJ1-2; 9 positions match TRBD1. Germline V gene data show CDR1 as MNHNS and CDR2 as SASEGT. Germline trimming cut 5 bases from V and 5 bases from J; bases unmatched to any gene: 3. This CDR3 contains 13 residues. CDR3 coding DNA: TGTGCCAGCAGTTCGGGACAGGGTTATGGCTACACCTTC. It is translated as CASSSGQGYGYTF.

In its sample, this clone was seen a few times. The chain employs TRBV5-1 and TRBJ2-3; possible D gene TRBD1, 6 bases. CDR3 length: 15 amino acids. The germline V gene has CDR1 SGHRS and CDR2 YFSETQ. The V gene lost 6 bases and the J gene lost 0 bases, with 14 bases spanning the gap. In nucleotides, the CDR3 is TGCGCCAGCATTCCGGGACAACTTAGCACAGATACGCAGTATTTT. Amino acids: CASIPGQLSTDTQYF.

This clone has only a few counts. The rearrangement joins TRBV30 to TRBJ2-3; possible D gene TRBD1, 6 bases. Germline-derived CDR1 and CDR2 are GTSNPN and SVGIG (reference sequence). The CDR3 length is 14 residues. V lost 2 bases to trimming and J lost 4 bases, with 13 bases between them. CDR3 sequence reads: CAWSRQGMADTQYF. The CDR3 DNA sequence: TGTGCCTGGAGTCGGCAGGGGATGGCAGATACGCAGTATTTT. Filled out from reference TRBV30 and TRBJ2-3, the complete variable domain reads SQTIHQWPATLVQPVGSPLSLECTVEGTSNPNLYWYRQAAGRGLQLLFYSVGIGQISSEVPQNLSASRPQDRQFILSSKKLLLSDSGFYLCAWSRQGMADTQYFGPGTRLTVL.

The J gene is TRBJ1-5, the V gene TRBV11-2, with D unclear. The CDR3 totals 15 residues. V lost 3 bases and J lost 0, with 9 bases in between. In germline, CDR1 is SGHAT, CDR2 FQNNGV. The CDR3 DNA follows: TGTGCCAGCAGCTTGGGCCCGGTTAGCAATCAGCCCCAGCATTTT. This gives the protein CASSLGPVSNQPQHF.

This clone has a handful of counts. This rearrangement joins TRBV5-1 to TRBJ2-1; the D gene is possibly TRBD1 (6 bases). The V gene's germline CDR1 is SGHRS and CDR2 YFSETQ. Trimming removed 4 bases at V and 9 bases at J, with 17 bases between. The CDR3 extends over 14 amino acids. CDR3 region: CASSTATGNGEQFF. The CDR3 coding sequence is TGCGCCAGCAGCACCGCTACAGGGAATGGTGAGCAGTTCTTC.

CDR3 loop: CASSGGHLNTEAFF. DNA for the CDR3: TGTGCCAGCAGTGGTGGACATCTGAACACTGAAGCTTTCTTT. The genes are TRBV25-1 and TRBJ1-1, with D maybe TRBD1 (5 bases). The germline CDR1 and CDR2 sequences are MGHDK and SYGVNS. V was pared by 4 bases and J by 0 bases, with 9 bases between. The CDR3 runs 14 residues.

The CDR3 protein is CASSQDHGTTYNEQFF. Here the CDR3 DNA reads TGTGCCAGCAGCCAAGATCATGGGACTACTTACAATGAGCAGTTCTTC. V usage is TRBV4-2 and J usage is TRBJ2-1; 7 nucleotides agree with TRBD2. The V and J ends lost 0 bases and 4 bases, in that order; junction bases with no gene match: 6. The germline gives CDR1 LGHNA, CDR2 YNFKEQ. The CDR3 is 16 amino acids.

This clone was seen just once. The rearrangement links TRBV27 to TRBJ2-5; TRBD2 matches 9 bases. The CDR3 runs to 17 residues. V lost 6 bases to trimming and J lost 4 bases; unmatched junction nucleotides: 15. The germline V gene encodes CDR1 MNHEY and CDR2 SMNVEV (reference sequence). The CDR3 region has the DNA TGTGCCAGCAGCAGGGTAGTTGCGGGAGGGCCTCGAGAGACCCAGTACTTC. It is translated as CASSRVVAGGPRETQYF.

Worth noting for this clone: An end of the junction differs from the germline gene, which may be a read error. The chain recombines TRBV5-1 with TRBJ2-7, with D possibly being TRBD2 (5 bases). The CDR3 is 13 amino acids. The germline CDR1 and CDR2 sequences are SGHRS and YFSETQ. CDR3 sequence: CASSFGGPSPSNF. Written as DNA, the CDR3 is TGCGCCAGCAGCTTTGGAGGCCCAAGTCCCTCCAACTTC.

The CDR3 region is CAWRPSLTGSSYNEQFF. CDR3 nucleotide sequence: TGTGCCTGGAGGCCAAGTCTTACGGGGAGCTCCTACAATGAGCAGTTCTTC. V gene TRBV30 combines with J gene TRBJ2-1; TRBD2 is a possible D gene (5 bases). From germline, CDR1 is GTSNPN and CDR2 SVGIG (reference sequence). The CDR3 consists of 17 residues. V was trimmed by 3 bases and J by 0 bases, leaving 18 bases between them.

This clone was counted between two and nine times. The J gene is TRBJ1-2, the V gene TRBV28; 8 bases are a match to TRBD1. The CDR3 loop spans 14 amino acids. V shed 5 bases and J 8 bases; nucleotides not matched to a gene: 10. Germline assignment: CDR1 MDHEN and CDR2 SYDVKM. Here the CDR3 reads CASSRPGQVIGYTF. The CDR3 DNA reads TGTGCCAGCAGTCGGCCGGGACAGGTTATAGGCTACACCTTC.

This clone has just a few counts. The chain employs TRBV25-1 and TRBJ1-3; D remains unclear. V was pared by 7 bases and J by 0 bases, with 7 bases between. Germline V CDR1 and CDR2: MGHDK, SYGVNS. The CDR3 runs 13 residues. The CDR3 DNA sequence: TGTGCCAGCACGCGGAGCTCTGGAAACACCATATATTTT. It is translated as CASTRSSGNTIYF.

The V call is TRBV5-4, the J call TRBJ2-7; D is possibly TRBD2 (6 bases). Trimming pared 2 bases from V and 3 bases from J, leaving 15 bases between. Looked up from germline, CDR1 is SGHNT and CDR2 is YYREEE (reference sequence). The CDR3 extends over 15 amino acids. The CDR3 DNA follows: TGTGCCAGCAGCTTTCCGGGGGACGCCAACTACGAGCAGTACTTC. It codes for CASSFPGDANYEQYF.

This clone was counted only a few times. The genes are TRBV6-1 and TRBJ1-1, with D possibly being TRBD1 (5 bases). Germline assignment: CDR1 MNHNS and CDR2 SASEGT. This CDR3 has 14 amino acids. The V gene lost 5 bases and the J gene lost 1 base, with 11 bases spanning the gap. The CDR3 spells CASSWGRGNTEAFF. The CDR3 region has the DNA TGTGCCAGCAGTTGGGGAAGGGGGAACACTGAAGCTTTCTTT.

This sequence joins TRBV30 and TRBJ2-5; 8 nucleotides line up with TRBD1. Germline CDR1 and CDR2: GTSNPN and SVGIG (reference sequence). The V segment lost 0 bases and the J segment 7 bases; nucleotides outside the gene matches: 4. There are 13 residues in the CDR3. CDR3 bases: TGTGCCTGGAGTGTAGCCGGGACAGGGACCCAGTACTTC. Residues: CAWSVAGTGTQYF.

This clone was detected only a few times. V and J are TRBV13 and TRBJ2-5; D remains ambiguous. The V and J ends lost 3 bases and 0 bases respectively, with 5 bases between them. This CDR3 spans 13 amino acids. Germline V gene sequence: CDR1 PRHDT, CDR2 FYEKMQ (reference sequence). The chain's CDR3 is CASSFTNQETQYF. In DNA, the CDR3 is TGTGCCAGCAGCTTCACTAACCAAGAGACCCAGTACTTC.